The 7 T cell receptor beta chains presented below share a single source sample, sequenced in a study of neurological immune-mediated disorders. TCRdb independently ran MiXCR on the 5' RACE reads; one entry per CDR3 protein. The sample includes about 79,000 distinct CDR3 sequences, 12% to 15% of them seen just once. The sequenced material came from PBMCs. Source of these receptors: a woman aged 45-59 years in good health.

At least ten counts were recorded for this clonotype. This chain connects TRBV6-2 or TRBV6-3 to TRBJ2-1, with 10 positions matching TRBD2. The CDR3 is 16 residues long. Germline V gene lookup returns CDR1 MNHEY and CDR2 SVGEGT. After removal of 10 bases from V and 4 bases from J, the junction contained 13 bases not matched to a gene. CDR3 sequence (DNA): TGTGCCACTACACAAGCGGGACTAGCGAGGTACAATGAGCAGTTCTTC. Translated, it gives CATTQAGLARYNEQFF.

The table lists this clonotype with many counts. In DNA, the CDR3 is TGTGCCAGCAGTTTAAGAGAGGCTGAAGCTTTCTTT. It translates to CASSLREAEAFF. V is TRBV12-3 or TRBV12-4 and J is TRBJ1-1; D not resolved. V was trimmed by 2 bases and J by 6 bases, leaving 7 bases between them. This CDR3 spans 12 amino acids.

This clonotype has at least ten counts. The chain has TRBV20-1 and TRBJ2-5; D remains ambiguous. Trimming removed 0 bases at V and 2 bases at J, with 13 bases between. The germline V gene encodes CDR1 DFQATT and CDR2 SNEGSKA (reference sequence). CDR3 length: 15 residues. CDR3 loop: CSARDGGRQQETQYF. The CDR3 DNA is TGCAGTGCTAGAGATGGCGGCAGACAACAAGAGACCCAGTACTTC.

Ten or more counts support this clonotype. This chain joins TRBV5-1 and TRBJ2-2; D unclear. CDR1 SGHRS and CDR2 YFSETQ come from the germline V gene. This CDR3 is 14 amino acids long. The ends were cut back, 7 bases at V and 6 bases at J, with 16 bases in the middle. CDR3 amino acids: CASGPRPAPGELFF. DNA of the CDR3: TGCGCCAGCGGCCCCCGACCCGCACCCGGGGAGCTGTTTTTT.

This clonotype was detected ten times or more. The J gene is TRBJ2-6, the V gene TRBV28; a possible D gene is TRBD1 (5 bases). This CDR3 comprises 14 residues. CDR1 and CDR2 (germline): MDHEN, SYDVKM. Trimming shortened V by 8 bases and J by 2 bases, and 10 bases separated the two germline ends. As DNA, the CDR3 is TGTGCCAGCCTAGACAGAACTGGGGCCAACGTCCTGACTTTC. Protein product: CASLDRTGANVLTF. Full variable domain (missing parts from reference TRBV28 and TRBJ2-6): DVKVTQSSRYLVKRTGEKVFLECVQDMDHENMFWYRQDPGLGLRLIYFSYDVKMKEKGDIPEGYSVSREKKERFSLILESASTNQTSMYLCASLDRTGANVLTFGAGSRLTVL.

Of note for this clonotype: Sequence at one end of the junction differs from germline and may be a read error. The chain carries TRBV7-3 and TRBJ2-3; 8 nucleotides line up with TRBD2. The CDR3 is made up of 15 amino acids. From germline, CDR1 is SGHTA and CDR2 FQGTGA. CDR3 residues: CANSPRGGSADTQYF. Here the CDR3 DNA reads TGTGCCAACAGCCCTCGGGGGGGGTCTGCAGATACGCAGTATTTT.

This clonotype was seen many times. This sequence joins TRBV5-6 and TRBJ2-1; TRBD2 matches at 8 bases. The CDR3 is 15 amino acids. Germline trimming cut 1 base from V and 8 bases from J; bases unmatched to any gene: 8. Germline loops: CDR1 SGHDT, CDR2 YYEEEE. The CDR3 bases are TGTGCCAGCAGCTTGAGGCTAGCGGGTCCCCATGAGCAGTTCTTC. The encoded protein is CASSLRLAGPHEQFF.